These 20 T cell receptor beta chains share one sample of origin, sequenced in a study of regulatory T cells in long-lasting Graves disease. Relying on iRepertoire HTBI primers and Arm-PCR of CDR3 regions, the team built TCR beta libraries. TCRdb processed the multiplex PCR reads anew with MiXCR; each CDR3 protein has one entry. This sample yields a few hundred thousand distinct CDR3 sequences, of which about 20% are seen a single time; about 12% belongs to the top ten. This sample's time point: persistent/refractory GD, antithyroid drugs over 5 years with positive TRAb. From RNA extracted from PBMCs, the TCR library was made. Sequencing was performed on peripheral blood mononuclear cells (PBMCs), taken when the disease was refractory, from a patient treated with antithyroid drugs. These receptors were collected from a female donor with Graves disease.

This clonotype was seen at least ten times. V usage is TRBV7-2 and J usage is TRBJ2-5; D is unresolved. V was cut by 4 bases and J by 4 bases, with 16 bases left in between. The CDR3 consists of 15 residues. CDR1 SGHTA and CDR2 FQGNSA come from the germline V gene. CDR3 DNA sequence: TGTGCCAGCAGCTCCTACCCGGGTTTTGCAGAGACCCAGTACTTC. Protein product: CASSSYPGFAETQYF. Looking up the rest from reference TRBV7-2 and TRBJ2-5 gives the full variable domain: GAGVSQSPSNKVTEKGKDVELRCDPISGHTALYWYRQSLGQGLEFLIYFQGNSAPDKSGLPSDRFSAERTGGSVSTLTIQRTQQEDSAVYLCASSSYPGFAETQYFGPGTRLLVL.

This clonotype was detected a few times. This sequence joins TRBV11-2 and TRBJ2-7; no definite D call. The V end lost 5 bases, the J end lost 1 base, and 9 bases lay between the germline ends. The CDR3 has 13 residues. In germline, CDR1 is SGHAT, CDR2 FQNNGV. In DNA, the CDR3 is TGTGCCAGCAGCCGAACAGAGTCCTACGAGCAGTACTTC. This sequence encodes CASSRTESYEQYF.

This chain connects TRBV20-1 to TRBJ1-6, with D perhaps matching TRBD1 (6 bases). Germline values: CDR1 DFQATT, CDR2 SNEGSKA (reference sequence). The V gene lost 4 bases and the J gene lost 6 bases, with 13 bases spanning the gap. CDR3 length: 14 residues. This chain's CDR3 is CSATRGFGNSPLHF. The CDR3, as DNA: TGCAGTGCTACCAGGGGATTCGGTAATTCACCCCTCCACTTT.

The sample holds many counts of this clonotype. The rearrangement joins TRBV28 to TRBJ1-1; the D is unclear. There are 10 residues in the CDR3. Germline lookup yields CDR1 MDHEN and CDR2 SYDVKM. V shed 4 bases and J shed 5 bases, with 2 bases lying between them. CDR3 sequence: CASSYTEAFF. The CDR3 DNA follows: TGTGCCAGCAGTTATACTGAAGCTTTCTTT. Combining the CDR3 with reference TRBV28 and TRBJ1-1 gives the whole variable domain DVKVTQSSRYLVKRTGEKVFLECVQDMDHENMFWYRQDPGLGLRLIYFSYDVKMKEKGDIPEGYSVSREKKERFSLILESASTNQTSMYLCASSYTEAFFGQGTRLTVV.

Many counts were recorded for this clonotype. The chain recombines TRBV7-3 with TRBJ1-1; D is ambiguous. The CDR3 has 14 amino acids. The V and J ends lost 7 bases and 3 bases respectively, with 15 bases between them. Germline CDR1 SGHTA, CDR2 FQGTGA. The CDR3 sequence is CASTPTTLYTEAFF. DNA for the CDR3: TGTGCCAGCACCCCAACTACTTTGTACACTGAAGCTTTCTTT.

The V and J genes are TRBV18 and TRBJ2-5, with D possibly TRBD1 on 5 matching bases. The CDR3 is 15 amino acids. Trimming shortened V by 1 base and J by 1 base, and 10 bases separated the two germline ends. The germline V gene encodes CDR1 KGHSH and CDR2 LQKENI. CDR3 in DNA: TGTGCCAGCTCACCACTGATGGGGCCCCAAGAGACCCAGTACTTC. Residues: CASSPLMGPQETQYF.

In this sample, this clonotype turned up many times. A read error may produce the germline difference seen at one junction end. The chain employs TRBV28 and TRBJ2-7; 7 bases match TRBD2. Germline-derived CDR1 and CDR2 are MDHEN and SYDVKM. The CDR3 is made up of 14 amino acids. The CDR3 region is CASSFFFGDYEQHF. The CDR3, as DNA: TGTGCCAGCAGTTTTTTTTTCGGGGACTACGAGCAGCACTTC.

This clonotype came up a few times. The V gene is TRBV29-1, the J gene TRBJ2-2, with D unclear. Trimming shortened V by 7 bases and J by 1 base, and 10 bases separated the two germline ends. CDR3 length equals 13 residues. The germline V gene has CDR1 SQVTM and CDR2 ANQGSEA. The CDR3 DNA is TGCAGCGCACTGGCGATGAACACCGGGGAGCTGTTTTTT. Protein: CSALAMNTGELFF.

A single count supports this clonotype. V usage is TRBV20-1 and J usage is TRBJ2-1; 14 bases are shared with TRBD2. Unmatched junction bases numbered 12, after V lost 3 bases and J lost 5 bases. The CDR3 extends over 18 amino acids. CDR1 DFQATT and CDR2 SNEGSKA come from the germline V gene (reference sequence). The CDR3 DNA follows: TGCAGTGCTAGTGGACCCATGCCGGGACTAGCGGGAGACAATGAGCAGTTCTTC. Translated: CSASGPMPGLAGDNEQFF.

This clonotype was seen a few times. The gene calls are TRBV7-2 and TRBJ2-1; D remains ambiguous. Germline lookup yields CDR1 SGHTA and CDR2 FQGNSA. The CDR3 has 17 amino acids. Between the trimmed V and J ends, which lost 3 bases and 3 bases, there was a span of 18 bases. The CDR3 loop is CASSFLAPPLGYNEQFF. The CDR3 nucleotides are TGTGCCAGCAGCTTCCTGGCCCCCCCCCTTGGCTACAATGAGCAGTTCTTC. Combining the CDR3 with reference TRBV7-2 and TRBJ2-1 gives the whole variable domain GAGVSQSPSNKVTEKGKDVELRCDPISGHTALYWYRQSLGQGLEFLIYFQGNSAPDKSGLPSDRFSAERTGGSVSTLTIQRTQQEDSAVYLCASSFLAPPLGYNEQFFGPGTRLTVL.

The V and J genes are TRBV25-1 and TRBJ1-5; TRBD1 aligns across 7 bases. Losses at the gene ends were 1 base for V and 7 bases for J; bases not matched to a gene: 10. Per the germline V gene, CDR1 is MGHDK and CDR2 is SYGVNS. This CDR3 has 16 residues. CDR3 sequence (DNA): TGTGCCAGCAGTGAATCTCAGGGGGGGCTGGGACAGCCCCAGCATTTT. Its translation is CASSESQGGLGQPQHF. The variable domain in full, completed from reference TRBV25-1 and TRBJ1-5, reads EADIYQTPRYLVIGTGKKITLECSQTMGHDKMYWYQQDPGMELHLIHYSYGVNSTEKGDLSSESTVSRIRTEHFPLTLESARPSHTSQYLCASSESQGGLGQPQHFGDGTRLSIL.

As for this clonotype: A junction boundary mismatches the germline segment, possibly from a read error. This chain uses TRBV28 with TRBJ2-1, with 12 bases that match TRBD2. The CDR3 spans 15 residues. CDR1 and CDR2 (germline): MDHEN, SYDVKM. Written as DNA, the CDR3 is TGTGCCAGCACCCCCCTAGCGGGAGGGATGAATGAGCAGCTCTTC. It codes for CASTPLAGGMNEQLF.

This clonotype was counted a few times. The chain recombines TRBV11-1 with TRBJ1-2; 8 nucleotides line up with TRBD1. Germline CDR1 is SGHAT and CDR2 is FQDESV (reference sequence). J was trimmed by 4 bases and V by 3 bases; bases with no gene match: 13. There are 17 residues in the CDR3. The CDR3 sequence: CASSFRTGRNGLYGYTF. Written as DNA, the CDR3 is TGTGCCAGCAGCTTCCGGACAGGGAGAAACGGGCTCTATGGCTACACCTTC. The full variable domain, in which reference TRBV11-1 and TRBJ1-2 provide the parts outside the CDR3, is EAEVAQSPRYKITEKSQAVAFWCDPISGHATLYWYRQILGQGPELLVQFQDESVVDDSQLPKDRFSAERLKGVDSTLKIQPAELGDSAMYLCASSFRTGRNGLYGYTFGSGTRLTVV.

In its sample, this clonotype was seen many times. J is TRBJ1-2 and V is TRBV2; 8 bases fit TRBD1. The CDR3 is made up of 15 amino acids. Trimming cost V 6 bases and J 3 bases; bases outside gene matches: 9. Germline values: CDR1 SNHLY, CDR2 FYNNEI. CDR3 nucleotides: TGTGCCAGCAGCCCGGGACAGGCCTGGGACTATGGCTACACCTTC. Translated, it gives CASSPGQAWDYGYTF.

This clonotype showed up many times. V gene TRBV20-1 combines with J gene TRBJ1-5; 7 bases map to TRBD1. The V segment lost 5 bases and the J segment 3 bases; nucleotides outside the gene matches: 4. This CDR3 comprises 13 residues. Germline V CDR1 and CDR2: DFQATT, SNEGSKA (reference sequence). This CDR3 reads CSAVGQANQPQHF. The CDR3, as DNA: TGCAGTGCTGTAGGACAGGCCAATCAGCCCCAGCATTTT.

This clonotype was recorded a few times. This may be a read error: a much more frequent sequence differs by one nucleotide. The gene calls are TRBV28 and TRBJ2-7; D is possibly TRBD1 (5 bases). The CDR3 length is 11 residues. The V and J ends lost 8 bases and 7 bases respectively, with 12 bases between them. Germline assignment: CDR1 MDHEN and CDR2 SYDVKM. CDR3 sequence: CASGDSWEQYF. The CDR3 DNA is TGTGCCAGCGGTGACAGTTGGGAGCAGTACTTC.

This clonotype was detected a few times. CDR3 sequence: CAWNRFFYGYTF. The CDR3 DNA is TGTGCCTGGAACAGGTTTTTCTATGGCTACACCTTC. V usage is TRBV30 and J usage is TRBJ1-2; a possible D gene is TRBD1 (5 bases). Germline V gene data show CDR1 as GTSNPN and CDR2 as SVGIG (reference sequence). This CDR3 comprises 12 residues. V was clipped by 4 bases and J by 4 bases, with 10 bases between them.

V gene TRBV6-2 or TRBV6-3 combines with J gene TRBJ1-4; possibly TRBD1 for D (6 bases). CDR3 length: 14 amino acids. Between the trimmed V and J ends, which lost 7 bases and 7 bases, there was a span of 16 bases. The germline CDR1 and CDR2 sequences are MNHEY and SVGEGT. CDR3 residues: CASTRGGPSEKLFF. In DNA, the CDR3 is TGTGCCAGCACCAGGGGAGGTCCTAGTGAAAAACTGTTTTTT.

This sequence joins TRBV6-2 or TRBV6-3 and TRBJ2-7; 14 positions match TRBD2. CDR3 length equals 16 residues. From germline, CDR1 is MNHEY and CDR2 SVGEGT. V lost 7 bases and J lost 2; bases outside the gene matches: 7. The CDR3 DNA sequence: TGTGCCAGCAAGGGACTAGCGGGAGCAAGACCCTACGAGCAGTACTTC. Its protein product is CASKGLAGARPYEQYF.

J is TRBJ2-1 and V is TRBV9, with D maybe TRBD2 (6 bases). Trimming removed 0 bases at V and 9 bases at J, with 13 bases between. Germline-derived CDR1 and CDR2 are SGDLS and YYNGEE. This CDR3 has 14 amino acids. This CDR3 reads CASSVDGGSGEQFF. Written as DNA, the CDR3 is TGTGCCAGCAGCGTAGATGGAGGGAGCGGTGAGCAGTTCTTC.